This TCR beta chain was captured by sequencing in a study of blood T cell repertoires in COVID-19. At the level of the study: The samples span acute and convalescent COVID-19 from the United States, Italy and Spain.

Data came from immunoSEQ multiplex PCR; TCRdb stores just in-frame clones and leaves some out. Altogether roughly 170,000 clones are present, about 87% being singletons, with the ten largest covering 12%. Patients in Seattle were enrolled during active infection, then followed longitudinally. CDR1 and CDR2 from the germline V gene are SEHNR and FQNEAQ (reference sequence). V was trimmed by 6 bases and J by 1 base, leaving 9 bases between them. The CDR3 is 13 amino acids. The source material was peripheral blood. The chain employs TRBV7-9 and TRBJ2-5; maybe TRBD2 (5 bases). The TCR sequence derives from a woman aged 70-85 years with COVID-19, enrolled during active disease. CDR3 in DNA: TGTGCCAGCAGGTGGGAGAGCCAAGAGACCCAGTACTTC. This encodes CASRWESQETQYF.